A single T cell receptor beta chain is shown here with its context. Antigen: not known. This PCR relied on a set of 60 Vbeta primers and 13 Jbeta primers. TCRdb's copy holds only in-frame clones and misses some; the assay was immunoSEQ multiplex PCR. The sample includes about 180,000 clones, about 80% of them seen just once. This entry belongs to a study of cytomegalovirus exposure and HLA in healthy donors. The CDR3 has 12 amino acids. Germline CDR1 is LNHNV and CDR2 is YYDKDF (reference sequence). The V gene lost 5 bases and the J gene lost 5 bases, with 10 bases spanning the gap. General observations from the study: A missense variant in DCLRE1C was later tied to TCR beta V- and J-gene trimming.

The rearrangement uses TRBV15 and TRBJ2-7, with no clear D. The specimen sequenced was PBMCs. The sequence was obtained from a man aged 30 to 39 in good health and CMV-seronegative. The DNA of the CDR3 is TGTGCCACCAGCTCAGGCCCAAACGAGCAGTACTTC. Translation: CATSSGPNEQYF.